These 30 T cell receptor beta chains were all obtained from the same sample, sequenced in a study of molecular identifiers for immune sequencing clone quantification. Using its own MiXCR run on the PCR reads, TCRdb lists one record per CDR3 protein. The sample carries 88,000 or so distinct CDR3 sequences, 21% recorded once. Sequencing input: naive CD8+ T cells from blood, with Jurkat cell RNA spiked in. As to subset: FACS-sorted CD8+CD4-CCR7+CD45RA+ naive T cells. The receptors originated from a human donor in good health. Some libraries in this study had Jurkat cell RNA spiked in.

Turning to this clonotype: Being one base from a much bigger clone, this may be a read error. The chain couples TRBV23-1 to TRBJ2-6; D unresolved. TRBV23-1 is treated as an ORF (open reading frame) with a function not yet certain. The V gene lost 0 bases and the J gene lost 7 bases, with 10 bases spanning the gap. This CDR3 comprises 15 residues. CDR3 bases: TGCGCCAGCAGTCAATCTCCTGTGGATGCCAACGTCCTGACTTTC. It is translated as CASSQSPVDANVLTF.

This clonotype came up a few times. A much larger clone sits a single nucleotide away, making a read error possible. The V call is TRBV5-6, the J call TRBJ2-6; tentatively, D is TRBD1 (6 bases). This CDR3 is 16 amino acids long. CDR1 and CDR2 from the germline V gene are SGHDT and YYEEEE. DNA of the CDR3: TGTGCCAGCAGCTTGCCCACAGGGTCTGGGGCCAACGCCCTGACTTTC. This encodes CASSLPTGSGANALTF.

This clonotype was seen repeatedly, ten times or more. The rearrangement joins TRBV6-6 to TRBJ1-2; 10 nucleotides match TRBD1. The CDR3 runs 15 residues. CDR1 and CDR2 (germline): MNHNY, SVGAGI (reference sequence). J was trimmed by 6 bases and V by 6 bases; bases with no gene match: 10. The CDR3 coding sequence is TGTGCCAGCAGCCAGACAGGGGGCGGAATTCATGGCTACACCTTC. This sequence encodes CASSQTGGGIHGYTF.

As regards this clonotype: This sequence may be a read error, since a much larger clone differs from it by one base. The rearrangement joins TRBV11-3 to TRBJ2-1; D not resolved. The CDR3 sequence is 13 residues long. Germline loops: CDR1 SGHNT, CDR2 YENEEA. The CDR3 protein is CASRLGTDNEQFF. The DNA of the CDR3 is TGTGCCAGCCGCTTAGGTACGGACAATGAGCAGTTCTTC.

A remark on this clonotype: A clone one base away is much larger, so this may be a read error. The rearrangement uses TRBV7-9 and TRBJ2-7, with 7 bases fitting TRBD1. V trimming: 6 bases; J trimming: 3 bases; junction bases outside the gene matches: 8. This CDR3 has 14 residues. The V gene's germline CDR1 is SEHNR and CDR2 FQNEAQ (reference sequence). The CDR3 sequence is CASSPDRAFYEQYF. The CDR3 region has the DNA TGTGCCAGCAGTCCAGACAGGGCCTTCTACGAGCAGTACTTC. Full variable domain (rest looked up from reference TRBV7-9 and TRBJ2-7): DTGVSQNPRHKITKRGQNVTFRCDPISEHNRLYWYRQTLGQGPEFLTYFQNEAQLEKSRLLSDRFSAERPKGSFSTLEIQRTEQGDSAMYLCASSPDRAFYEQYFGPGTRLTVT.

At least ten counts were recorded for this clonotype. V and J are TRBV5-1 and TRBJ2-5; TRBD2 matches 10 bases. The CDR3 runs 16 residues. Trimming at V came to 1 base and at J to 3 bases, leaving 6 bases not matched to a gene. Germline V lookup: CDR1 SGHRS, CDR2 YFSETQ. This CDR3 reads CASSLFSGGSEETQYF. CDR3 nucleotides: TGCGCCAGCAGCTTGTTTAGCGGGGGGTCGGAAGAGACCCAGTACTTC.

The rearrangement links TRBV2 to TRBJ1-2; D remains unclear. Germline lookup yields CDR1 SNHLY and CDR2 FYNNEI. The CDR3 covers 14 residues. V was shortened by 0 bases and J by 3 bases, with 8 bases between the two germline ends. CDR3: CASSEANADYGYTF. The CDR3 DNA is TGTGCCAGCAGTGAAGCGAATGCGGACTATGGCTACACCTTC.

This clonotype appeared a few times. This sequence joins TRBV4-3 and TRBJ1-1; possibly TRBD1 for D (6 bases). Deletions cut 8 bases from V and 1 base from J, with 11 bases between. The CDR3 consists of 13 residues. Per the germline V gene, CDR1 is LGHNA and CDR2 is YSLEER. The CDR3, as DNA: TGCGCCAGCCAACAGGGTTCGAACACTGAAGCTTTCTTT. It translates to CASQQGSNTEAFF.

This chain uses TRBV6-2 or TRBV6-3 with TRBJ2-3; D remains ambiguous. The germline V gene has CDR1 MNHEY and CDR2 SVGEGT. The CDR3 sequence is 15 residues long. V lost 4 bases and J 1 base, leaving 12 bases between the germline ends. CDR3 nucleotides: TGTGCCAGCAGTTTTCTAGGGCAAGGCACAGATACGCAGTATTTT. Its translation: CASSFLGQGTDTQYF.

V and J are TRBV12-3 or TRBV12-4 and TRBJ1-4, with a weak D call TRBD1 (6 bases). This CDR3 has 13 residues. The V end was cut by 1 base, the J end by 15 bases, with 15 bases between. The CDR3 nucleotides are TGTGCCAGCAGTTTAGGGGCAGGGGCAGGGATGTTTTTT. Translated, it gives CASSLGAGAGMFF.

The chain employs TRBV12-3 or TRBV12-4 and TRBJ2-1; D is unresolved. The CDR3 covers 12 residues. V was cut by 5 bases and J by 4 bases, with 6 bases left in between. The CDR3 here is CASSPKYNEQFF. CDR3 in DNA: TGTGCCAGCAGTCCGAAGTACAATGAGCAGTTCTTC.

A note on this clonotype: A read error may be the cause here, since a much bigger clone is one base away. J is TRBJ1-1 and V is TRBV15; D ambiguous. Germline assignment: CDR1 LNHNV and CDR2 YYDKDF (reference sequence). The CDR3 totals 12 residues. Trimming pared 5 bases from V and 11 bases from J, leaving 15 bases between. CDR3 in DNA: TGTGCCACCAGCGCCGACGGGGTGTTTGCTTTCTTT. Protein: CATSADGVFAFF.

With respect to this clonotype: With a much larger clone just one base away, this may be a read error. The genes are TRBV30 and TRBJ2-2; 8 nucleotides line up with TRBD1. The CDR3 has 14 residues. Germline CDR1 reads GTSNPN; CDR2 reads SVGIG (reference sequence). The CDR3 DNA reads TGTACCTGGAGAGGGACAGGGAACACCGGGGAGCTGTTTTTT. Translated, it gives CTWRGTGNTGELFF. Full variable domain (outside the CDR3, taken from reference TRBV30 and TRBJ2-2): SQTIHQWPATLVQPVGSPLSLECTVEGTSNPNLYWYRQAAGRGLQLLFYSVGIGQISSEVPQNLSASRPQDRQFILSSKKLLLSDSGFYLCTWRGTGNTGELFFGEGSRLTVL.

This chain joins TRBV5-6 and TRBJ2-1, with a weak D call TRBD1 (6 bases). This CDR3 has 12 amino acids. Trimming pared 2 bases from V and 10 bases from J, leaving 10 bases between. Germline CDR1 SGHDT, CDR2 YYEEEE. CDR3: CASSLLRGEQFF. In DNA, the CDR3 is TGTGCCAGCAGCTTACTAAGGGGGGAGCAGTTCTTC.

In this sample, this clonotype turned up many times. The V gene is TRBV24-1, the J gene TRBJ2-3; D is unclear. CDR3 length: 14 residues. The V end lost 6 bases, the J end lost 2 bases, and 11 bases lay between the germline ends. Germline CDR1 is KGHDR and CDR2 is SFDVKD. The CDR3 region is CATSRAEPTDTQYF. Here the CDR3 DNA reads TGTGCCACCAGTCGGGCGGAACCCACAGATACGCAGTATTTT.

Of note for this clonotype: A much larger clone sits a single nucleotide away, making a read error possible. The V gene is TRBV24-1, the J gene TRBJ2-1, with D perhaps TRBD1 (6 bases). Germline CDR1 and CDR2: KGHDR and SFDVKD. V lost 5 bases and J 12 bases, leaving 19 bases between the germline ends. The CDR3 runs 14 residues. Here the CDR3 reads CATSVRDRYDGQFF. Here the CDR3 DNA reads TGTGCCACCAGTGTCAGAGACAGGTACGATGGGCAGTTCTTC.

This clonotype was counted many times. The chain has TRBV4-2 and TRBJ2-5, with D possibly TRBD1 on 6 matching bases. The V and J ends lost 3 bases and 1 base respectively, with 12 bases between them. CDR3 size: 15 residues. Germline values: CDR1 LGHNA, CDR2 YNFKEQ. For the CDR3, the DNA is TGTGCCAGCAGCCAGCTGGACAGCCGCCAAGAGACCCAGTACTTC. Translating gives CASSQLDSRQETQYF.

This clonotype was observed at least ten times. V usage is TRBV19 and J usage is TRBJ1-2; 8 nucleotides line up with TRBD1. The CDR3 runs 14 residues. Germline-derived CDR1 and CDR2 are LNHDA and SQIVND (reference sequence). Trimming removed 7 bases from V and 2 bases from J; junction bases left unmatched: 6. In DNA form, the CDR3 reads TGTGCCAGTATGGGACAGGCGATAAACTATGGCTACACCTTC. Protein product: CASMGQAINYGYTF.

This clonotype was detected many times. This chain joins TRBV5-1 and TRBJ2-5, with TRBD1 matching 7 bases. Germline CDR1 and CDR2: SGHRS and YFSETQ. This CDR3 has 16 amino acids. V lost 3 bases, J lost 3 bases, and 11 bases stayed unmatched. The CDR3 spells CASSSRVDRVEETQYF. The CDR3 nucleotides are TGCGCCAGCAGCTCCCGAGTCGACAGGGTTGAAGAGACCCAGTACTTC. The full variable domain, with the rest looked up from reference TRBV5-1 and TRBJ2-5, is KAGVTQTPRYLIKTRGQQVTLSCSPISGHRSVSWYQQTPGQGLQFLFEYFSETQRNKGNFPGRFSGRQFSNSRSEMNVSTLELGDSALYLCASSSRVDRVEETQYFGPGTRLLVL.

This clonotype was recorded a few times. V usage is TRBV15 and J usage is TRBJ2-2; 10 bases fit TRBD1. Germline V gene lookup returns CDR1 LNHNV and CDR2 YYDKDF (reference sequence). This CDR3 is built from 17 residues. With V trimmed by 5 bases and J by 6 bases, 12 bases remained unmatched. CDR3 DNA: TGTGCCACCAGCGACGGGACAGGGGAGGTCGTTGCCGGGGAGCTGTTTTTT. It yields the protein CATSDGTGEVVAGELFF.

This clonotype has ten or more counts. CDR3: CASSYSDGSTDTQYF. DNA of the CDR3: TGTGCCAGCAGTTACTCGGACGGATCCACAGATACGCAGTATTTT. The chain is built from TRBV6-5 and TRBJ2-3, with D uncertain. The V end was cut by 0 bases, the J end by 2 bases, with 9 bases between. CDR3 size: 15 residues. Germline assignment: CDR1 MNHEY and CDR2 SVGAGI.

This clonotype has ten or more counts. V is TRBV6-6 and J is TRBJ2-1; no definite D call. Trimming pared 2 bases from V and 0 bases from J, leaving 14 bases between. This CDR3 contains 17 residues. CDR1 and CDR2 from the germline V gene are MNHNY and SVGAGI (reference sequence). CDR3 nucleotides: TGTGCCAGCAGTTACATTAGCCCCCGGAGCTCCTACAATGAGCAGTTCTTC. Its translation: CASSYISPRSSYNEQFF.

This rearrangement joins TRBV7-9 to TRBJ1-1; 7 bases line up with TRBD1. After removal of 10 bases from V and 3 bases from J, the junction contained 8 bases not matched to a gene. Germline V gene sequence: CDR1 SEHNR, CDR2 FQNEAQ (reference sequence). The CDR3 loop spans 13 amino acids. This CDR3 reads CATMDRLDTEAFF. The CDR3, as DNA: TGTGCCACCATGGACAGGTTGGACACTGAAGCTTTCTTT.

Regarding this clonotype: Being one base from a much bigger clone, this may be a read error. This chain uses TRBV27 with TRBJ2-7, with a tentative D call TRBD1 (6 bases). Germline V lookup: CDR1 MNHEY, CDR2 SMNVEV (reference sequence). The CDR3 covers 13 residues. CDR3 region: CASSYRQAYVQYF. The CDR3 nucleotides read TGTGCCAGCAGTTACAGACAGGCGTACGTGCAGTACTTC.

This clonotype was observed many times. This rearrangement joins TRBV5-1 to TRBJ2-2; D might be TRBD1 (5 bases). Germline CDR1 reads SGHRS; CDR2 reads YFSETQ. The CDR3 has 14 amino acids. V dropped 0 bases and J dropped 6 bases, with 9 bases sitting between them. The CDR3 DNA reads TGCGCCAGCAGCTTGGTTCAGGGTGCCGGGGAGCTGTTTTTT. Residues: CASSLVQGAGELFF.

This clonotype was found many times. The rearrangement joins TRBV27 to TRBJ1-1, with D tentatively TRBD1 (5 bases). The V gene's germline CDR1 is MNHEY and CDR2 SMNVEV (reference sequence). CDR3 length equals 13 residues. Trimming cost V 6 bases and J 3 bases, with 11 bases left between them. The CDR3 bases are TGTGCCAGCAGCCCGTGGGGGGACACTGAAGCTTTCTTT. As protein: CASSPWGDTEAFF.

Ten or more counts support this clonotype. V gene TRBV27 combines with J gene TRBJ2-7; 10 bases match TRBD2. CDR3 length: 15 residues. With 4 bases clipped from V and 7 bases from J, the junction kept 10 bases outside the gene matches. Germline CDR1 MNHEY, CDR2 SMNVEV (reference sequence). This chain's CDR3 is CASSSGAGGPSEQYF. The CDR3 DNA is TGTGCCAGCAGTTCAGGAGCGGGAGGGCCCTCTGAGCAGTACTTC.

The chain joins TRBV6-2 or TRBV6-3 to TRBJ2-3; D not resolved. Germline V gene sequence: CDR1 MNHEY, CDR2 SVGEGT. V was pared by 6 bases and J by 2 bases, with 12 bases between. The CDR3 is 14 amino acids. The chain's CDR3 is CASRLATYTDTQYF. DNA for the CDR3: TGTGCCAGCAGGTTAGCTACGTACACAGATACGCAGTATTTT.

In its sample, this clonotype was seen many times. The gene calls are TRBV7-9 and TRBJ2-5, with D unresolved. The CDR3 runs 12 residues. The ends were cut back, 6 bases at V and 4 bases at J, with 9 bases in the middle. Germline values: CDR1 SEHNR, CDR2 FQNEAQ (reference sequence). The DNA of the CDR3 is TGTGCCAGCAGTCTACAGATAGAGACCCAGTACTTC. Protein sequence: CASSLQIETQYF.

Turning to this clonotype: One base away lies a much larger clone, so this may be a sequencing read error. The chain uses TRBV30 and TRBJ2-1, with D unclear. The germline V gene has CDR1 GTSNPN and CDR2 SVGIG (reference sequence). V gave up 0 bases and J gave up 7 bases, with 10 bases separating them. The CDR3 is 13 residues long. CDR3 region: CAWSVCQRNEQFF. The CDR3, as DNA: TGTGCCTGGAGTGTATGTCAGAGGAATGAGCAGTTCTTC.